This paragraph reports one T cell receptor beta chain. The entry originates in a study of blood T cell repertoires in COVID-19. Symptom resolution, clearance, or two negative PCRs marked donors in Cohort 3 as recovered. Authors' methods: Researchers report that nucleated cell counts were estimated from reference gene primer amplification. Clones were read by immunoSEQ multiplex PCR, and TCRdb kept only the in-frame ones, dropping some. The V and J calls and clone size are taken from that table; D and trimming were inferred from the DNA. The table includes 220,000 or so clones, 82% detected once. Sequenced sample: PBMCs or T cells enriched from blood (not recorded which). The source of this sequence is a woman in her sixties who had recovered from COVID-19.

The CDR3 nucleotides read TGTGCCAGCAGCTCCCTTGCTAGCGGGGTTACCAACATTCAGTACTTC. Translated, it gives CASSSLASGVTNIQYF. This chain connects TRBV11-2 to TRBJ2-4; TRBD2 agrees at 9 bases. The CDR3 has 16 residues. V shed 4 bases, J shed 7 bases, and the junction held 11 bases outside the gene matches. Germline-derived CDR1 and CDR2 are SGHAT and FQNNGV.